This T cell receptor beta chain came from a study of blood T cell repertoires in COVID-19 (dated by TCRdb to 2020 to 2022). A note on the overall study: Samples covering the acute and convalescent phases of COVID-19 were provided by collaborators in the United States, Italy and Spain. Deeply sampled blood TCRbeta repertoires from subjects exposed to, actively infected with, or recovered from COVID-19 were included in the dataset. A freely available public database, intended as a resource for researchers studying the immune response to SARS-CoV-2, is where the repertoires were released. Samples were obtained from the ongoing ImmuneRACE study (first 160 participants) and from 1,254 subjects provided by 6 global collaborators. Where available, HLA class I and class II types were obtained from metadata supplied by the sample provider rather than from assay-based typing. The prospective study material was composed of cDNA or gDNA derived from T cells, B-cell-depleted T cells, or PBMCs. The sample metadata nearly always contained a de-identified subject ID, COVID-19 status, age in years and sex. Study-wide findings and limitations: How much clinical and demographic metadata was included differed by source and by participant, and the metadata was provided uncurated.

The CDR3, from cysteine to phenylalanine, totals 19 residues. Just the 57-base CDR3 DNA is kept, in frame starting at base 1. V ends up 6 bases short and J 0 bases short, with an unmatched junction base count of 8. From a lookup of the germline V gene, CDR1 and CDR2 are KGHSH and LQKENI. Participants in the prospective study were aged about 18 to 95 years, lived in some 24 United States geographic areas, and enrolled through a virtual design. Cohort assignment in the prospective study relied on participant-reported clinical history from a screening survey and a study questionnaire. ImmuneRACE Cohort 3 recovered participants were defined by two consecutive negative NP/OP PCR tests, healthcare professional clearance, or symptom resolution. Mobile phlebotomists in the prospective study collected whole blood, serum and a nasopharyngeal or oropharyngeal swab from every participant. Over an approximately two-month period, participants in the prospective study had the option of providing additional blood draws and questionnaires. Prospective study blood samples were shipped either frozen or at room temperature before DNA extraction.

The immunoSEQ Assay, a bias-controlled multiplex PCR, was used to amplify TCRbeta CDR3 regions from genomic DNA. The authors processed their data as follows. The number of nucleated cells in each sample was estimated from the amplification of reference gene primers within the assay. To quantify the absolute abundance of each unique TCRbeta CDR3 rearrangement, sequence reads were collapsed and filtered. For each sample, productive Simpson clonality was calculated by taking the square root of Simpson's diversity index across productive rearrangements. This is the immuneACCESS table as TCRdb keeps it, with only in-frame sequences that have V and J called. A part of the clones is gone; compared with another copy, unresolved V genes explain less than half, and the rest is unexplained. Clone size and the V and J calls come from that table; the DNA yielded D and trimming. The sample records about 400,000 clones, approximately 84% of which are singletons. About 2.7% of the sample rests with the top ten.

Comments on this clone: Its antigen is unknown. No clone much larger than this one lies a single base away; base qualities are absent.

The source of this sequence is a woman aged 25-40 years who had recovered from COVID-19. Sequenced: PBMCs or T cells enriched from blood (not recorded which). The rearranged segments are TRBV18 and TRBJ2-6, with TRBD2 matching 13 junction bases. The CDR3 region: CASSIRGLAGSSGANVLTF. The nucleotide sequence reads TGTGCCAGCTCCATTAGGGGACTAGCGGGAAGCTCTGGGGCCAACGTCCTGACTTTC.